This T cell receptor beta chain was sequenced for a study of T cell responses to AZD1222 COVID-19 vaccine. This clone was counted once. Its antigen remains unidentified. This CDR3 spans 15 amino acids. V lost 1 base, J lost 3 bases, and 13 bases lay in between. Germline lookup yields CDR1 LGHNT and CDR2 FRNRAP. TCRdb's table, derived via immunoSEQ multiplex PCR, lists solely in-frame clones and lacks some. The sample includes 150,000 to 180,000 clones, roughly 90% of them seen just once. General study findings and limits: Two AZD1222 administrations were followed by greater Spike-specific TCR breadth and depth.

The receptor was derived from an adult in good health. The sequencing here drew on peripheral blood, taken on day 0 of MenACWY control vaccination. This rearrangement joins TRBV12-5 to TRBJ2-7, with D possibly being TRBD1 or TRBD2 (5 bases each). CDR3 in DNA: TGTGCTAGTGGTTTGGGTCCAGGGACCGGCTACGAGCAGTACTTC. Protein: CASGLGPGTGYEQYF.